This passage covers 10 T cell receptor beta chains from one sample sequenced in a study of patients and donors after allogeneic stem cell transplantation. From the RT-PCR reads, TCRdb called clonotypes with MiXCR, one entry per CDR3 protein. The data contain about 960,000 distinct CDR3 sequences, roughly 18% of them singletons. Input material: blood, either unsorted or a sorted T cell fraction (not recorded which). The source is a human donor who was either an allogeneic HSCT recipient or a stem cell or donor lymphocyte infusion donor (not recorded which). It is not recorded whose cells these are; they may come from a transplant donor.

This sequence joins TRBV7-2 and TRBJ1-2; no definite D call. Trimming cost V 2 bases and J 6 bases, with 7 bases left between them. From germline, CDR1 is SGHTA and CDR2 FQGNSA. This CDR3 is 12 amino acids long. The CDR3 is CASSLFQHGYTF. CDR3 nucleotides: TGTGCCAGCAGCTTATTCCAGCATGGCTACACCTTC. Supplemented by reference TRBV7-2 and TRBJ1-2, the full variable domain reads GAGVSQSPSNKVTEKGKDVELRCDPISGHTALYWYRQSLGQGLEFLIYFQGNSAPDKSGLPSDRFSAERTGGSVSTLTIQRTQQEDSAVYLCASSLFQHGYTFGSGTRLTVV.

This chain uses TRBV30 with TRBJ2-1, with TRBD2 matching over 7 bases. Germline loops: CDR1 GTSNPN, CDR2 SVGIG (reference sequence). J was trimmed by 8 bases and V by 5 bases; bases with no gene match: 9. This CDR3 has 13 residues. DNA for the CDR3: TGTGCCTGGTGTCGTCTGGGGGGGGATGAGCAGTTCTTC. Translation: CAWCRLGGDEQFF.

This chain's CDR3 is CASSLGRQGGRNQPQHF. DNA of the CDR3: TGTGCCAGCAGCTTAGGGAGACAGGGCGGGCGCAATCAGCCCCAGCATTTT. The chain combines TRBV7-9 with TRBJ1-5; 7 nucleotides match TRBD1. This CDR3 has 17 amino acids. Germline assignment: CDR1 SEHNR and CDR2 FQNEAQ (reference sequence). The junction had 8 bases not matched to a gene; V was cut back by 1 base and J by 2 bases.

This clonotype was seen more than once but under ten times. The chain joins TRBV29-1 to TRBJ2-7; no firm D call. Trimming pared 5 bases from V and 1 base from J, leaving 6 bases between. CDR1 SQVTM and CDR2 ANQGSEA come from the germline V gene. The CDR3 has 11 residues. The CDR3 loop reads CSVPGSYEQYF. The CDR3 region has the DNA TGCAGCGTTCCGGGTTCCTACGAGCAGTACTTC.

The CDR3 loop reads CASGAGLGVEQFF. CDR3 sequence (DNA): TGTGCCAGCGGGGCAGGGCTAGGGGTTGAGCAGTTCTTC. The chain is built from TRBV25-1 and TRBJ2-1; possible D gene TRBD1, 5 bases. The CDR3 is 13 amino acids. Looked up from germline, CDR1 is MGHDK and CDR2 is SYGVNS. V shed 8 bases and J shed 9 bases, with 17 bases lying between them.

V usage is TRBV24-1 and J usage is TRBJ2-1, with 7 bases fitting TRBD2. This CDR3 has 14 residues. CDR1 is KGHDR and CDR2 is SFDVKD in the germline V gene. Trimming removed 3 bases from V and 11 bases from J; junction bases left unmatched: 9. The CDR3 here is CATSDPSREAKQFF. CDR3 bases: TGTGCCACCAGTGATCCCTCCCGGGAGGCTAAGCAGTTCTTC.

The rearrangement joins TRBV4-2 to TRBJ2-7; D may be TRBD2 (6 bases). The CDR3 contains 15 residues. V was shortened by 2 bases and J by 0 bases, with 11 bases between the two germline ends. Germline V gene sequence: CDR1 LGHNA, CDR2 YNFKEQ. CDR3 nucleotide sequence: TGTGCCAGCAGCCAATTTCCGACTAGCTCCTACGAGCAGTACTTC. Translating gives CASSQFPTSSYEQYF.

There are a few counts of this clonotype. V and J are TRBV12-3 or TRBV12-4 and TRBJ2-5; D tentatively fits TRBD1 or TRBD2 (6 bases each). V dropped 3 bases and J dropped 7 bases, with 18 bases sitting between them. The CDR3 is 15 amino acids. The CDR3 reads CASSFRGPLLGTQYF. The CDR3 nucleotides read TGTGCCAGCAGTTTCCGGGGGCCGCTTTTGGGGACCCAGTACTTC.

The gene calls are TRBV2 and TRBJ1-2, with TRBD1 identical over 8 bases. The V segment lost 6 bases and the J segment 3 bases; nucleotides outside the gene matches: 3. Germline CDR1 and CDR2: SNHLY and FYNNEI. This CDR3 comprises 13 residues. CDR3 coding DNA: TGTGCCAGCAGAGACAGGGGTGACTATGGCTACACCTTC. Protein sequence: CASRDRGDYGYTF.

This clonotype has more than one count but fewer than ten. The CDR3 sequence: CASSLAQGGFEAFF. CDR3 DNA sequence: TGTGCCAGCAGCTTAGCCCAGGGTGGGTTTGAAGCTTTCTTT. This sequence joins TRBV11-2 and TRBJ1-1, with D possibly matching TRBD1 (5 bases). CDR1 and CDR2 from the germline V gene are SGHAT and FQNNGV. The CDR3 is made up of 14 amino acids. Trimming left V 1 base short and J 7 bases short, with 13 bases between.